These 13 T cell receptor beta chains were all obtained from the same sample, sequenced in a study of OX40 agonist ivuxolimab in advanced cancers. Using immunoSEQ multiplex PCR, the repertoire was profiled, and TCRdb retains in-frame clones only, with some absent. The data show 82,000 or so clones, approximately 85% seen once. The sequencing here drew on CD4+ or CD8+ T cells sorted from blood, taken in a trial of the OX40 agonist ivuxolimab. The receptors derive from an adult with an advanced solid tumor such as melanoma, head and neck, liver or kidney cancer.

The chain joins TRBV7-6 to TRBJ1-4; no clear D gene. CDR1 is SGHVS and CDR2 is FNYEAQ in the germline V gene. Trimming stripped 5 bases from V and 7 bases from J, with 11 bases between. The length of the CDR3 is 13 residues. The CDR3 DNA reads as TGTGCCAGCAGCCTCGGACCCGTTGAAAAACTGTTTTTT. Translation gives CASSLGPVEKLFF.

This clone was found once. This chain connects TRBV11-2 to TRBJ1-2; 12 nucleotides match TRBD1. The CDR3 spans 13 residues. Per the germline V gene, CDR1 is SGHAT and CDR2 is FQNNGV. V dropped 5 bases and J dropped 8; count of bases not matched to a gene: 3. This CDR3 reads CASSGTGGGGYTF. In nucleotides, the CDR3 is TGTGCCAGCAGCGGGACAGGGGGCGGGGGCTACACCTTC. The entire variable domain, with the rest obtained from reference TRBV11-2 and TRBJ1-2, is as follows: EAGVAQSPRYKIIEKRQSVAFWCNPISGHATLYWYQQILGQGPKLLIQFQNNGVVDDSQLPKDRFSAERLKGVDSTLKIQPAKLEDSAVYLCASSGTGGGGYTFGSGTRLTVV.

The V and J genes are TRBV7-3 and TRBJ2-1, with TRBD1 matching over 7 bases. The CDR3 is made up of 15 amino acids. V lost 2 bases, J lost 7 bases, and 8 bases stayed unmatched. Germline V gene sequence: CDR1 SGHTA, CDR2 FQGTGA. In DNA, the CDR3 is TGTGCCAGCAGCTTAGGGACAGATTATGTTAATGAGCAGTTCTTC. Protein product: CASSLGTDYVNEQFF.

The chain combines TRBV7-3 with TRBJ2-5, with D possibly being TRBD1 or TRBD2 (5 bases each). Germline V CDR1 and CDR2: SGHTA, FQGTGA. V lost 5 bases, J lost 4 bases, and 17 bases lay in between. The CDR3 is made up of 15 amino acids. DNA for the CDR3: TGTGCCAGCAGCCCCGGTCGGAGGACAAGAGAGACCCAGTACTTC. Its protein product is CASSPGRRTRETQYF.

This chain uses TRBV19 with TRBJ1-4; a weak D match, TRBD1 (5 bases). This CDR3 is 14 amino acids long. Germline CDR1 is LNHDA and CDR2 is SQIVND (reference sequence). With 3 bases removed from V and 9 bases from J, the gap between germline ends came to 14 bases. The CDR3 is CASSIQGAGKKLFF. DNA of the CDR3: TGTGCCAGTAGTATCCAAGGGGCCGGTAAAAAACTGTTTTTT.

The J gene is TRBJ2-1, the V gene TRBV29-1; TRBD1 matches 10 bases. Germline V lookup: CDR1 SQVTM, CDR2 ANQGSEA. The CDR3 has 13 residues. After removal of 4 bases from V and 3 bases from J, the junction contained 0 bases not matched to a gene. CDR3 sequence: CSVGTGGYNEQFF. CDR3 coding DNA: TGCAGCGTTGGGACAGGGGGCTACAATGAGCAGTTCTTC.

This chain links TRBV28 with TRBJ1-3; D unresolved. The V gene lost 6 bases and the J gene lost 7 bases, with 16 bases spanning the gap. The length of the CDR3 is 14 residues. Per the germline V gene, CDR1 is MDHEN and CDR2 is SYDVKM. CDR3: CASSPSIWRNTIYF. CDR3 sequence (DNA): TGTGCCAGCAGCCCGTCGATCTGGAGGAACACCATATATTTT. The complete variable domain, with remaining parts taken from reference TRBV28 and TRBJ1-3, reads DVKVTQSSRYLVKRTGEKVFLECVQDMDHENMFWYRQDPGLGLRLIYFSYDVKMKEKGDIPEGYSVSREKKERFSLILESASTNQTSMYLCASSPSIWRNTIYFGEGSWLTVV.

This chain joins TRBV7-2 and TRBJ2-3, with TRBD2 as a possible D gene (6 bases). V lost 0 bases, J lost 3 bases, and 16 bases lay in between. CDR3 length equals 17 residues. The germline V gene encodes CDR1 SGHTA and CDR2 FQGNSA. In DNA form, the CDR3 reads TGTGCCAGCAGCTTAGCGCGGGGAAGTTCACGAACAGATACGCAGTATTTT. It translates to CASSLARGSSRTDTQYF. Full variable domain (missing parts from reference TRBV7-2 and TRBJ2-3): GAGVSQSPSNKVTEKGKDVELRCDPISGHTALYWYRQSLGQGLEFLIYFQGNSAPDKSGLPSDRFSAERTGGSVSTLTIQRTQQEDSAVYLCASSLARGSSRTDTQYFGPGTRLTVL.

The V gene is TRBV19, the J gene TRBJ2-1; D may be TRBD2 (5 bases). This CDR3 is built from 16 residues. Germline CDR1 is LNHDA and CDR2 is SQIVND (reference sequence). V lost 5 bases, J lost 2 bases, and 16 bases lay in between. CDR3 nucleotide sequence: TGTGCCAGTAGTCCGGGGTTGGGTTTGGCCTACAATGAGCAGTTCTTC. This gives the protein CASSPGLGLAYNEQFF.

A note on this clone: At one boundary the junction diverges from the germline segment, which might be a read error. The gene calls are TRBV7-7 and TRBJ2-5; D gene unclear. The germline gives CDR1 SSHAT, CDR2 FNYEAQ (reference sequence). This CDR3 has 13 amino acids. The CDR3 loop reads CASSLHGQETQYF. CDR3 bases: TGTGCTAGCAGCTTACATGGGCAAGAGACCCAGTACTTC.

V is TRBV19 and J is TRBJ2-2, with D possibly matching TRBD1 (5 bases). Germline CDR1 LNHDA, CDR2 SQIVND (reference sequence). This CDR3 contains 14 residues. Trimming left V 8 bases short and J 0 bases short, with 10 bases between. The CDR3 loop is CASLGRANTGELFF. The CDR3 DNA is TGTGCCAGTCTCGGCAGGGCGAACACCGGGGAGCTGTTTTTT.

This sequence joins TRBV6-1 and TRBJ2-5, with D perhaps matching TRBD1 (5 bases). This CDR3 region has 14 residues. V was pared by 1 base and J by 2 bases, with 8 bases between. Germline V gene lookup returns CDR1 MNHNS and CDR2 SASEGT. CDR3 nucleotide sequence: TGTGCCAGCAGTGAAGGACAGAGACAAGAGACCCAGTACTTC. The encoded protein is CASSEGQRQETQYF.

The rearrangement joins TRBV2 to TRBJ1-2; tentative D call: TRBD1 (6 bases). The V gene's germline CDR1 is SNHLY and CDR2 FYNNEI. V lost 6 bases to trimming and J lost 4 bases, with 18 bases between them. The CDR3 contains 15 residues. The CDR3 sequence is CASRVTGSRGYGYTF. CDR3 coding DNA: TGTGCCAGCAGGGTAACAGGGTCTCGGGGCTATGGCTACACCTTC.